A selection of T cell receptor beta chains follows, all from one sample in a study of regulatory T cells in long-lasting Graves disease. Each CDR3 protein gets one entry after TCRdb re-called the multiplex PCR reads with MiXCR. The sample holds around 400,000 distinct CDR3 sequences, 15% seen once. This sample also belongs to another study, concerning T cells in Graves' hyperthyroidism and ophthalmopathy.

The sample was peripheral blood mononuclear cells (PBMCs), taken at new diagnosis, from a patient treated with antithyroid drugs. Source of these receptors: a woman aged 40 to 50 with Graves disease. Each CDR3 is given with its conserved first and last residue. The D gene is left open where the match is weak. The size field is filled for only some rows; it gives once, few, many or a size class.

d_gene: .; v_gene: TRBV12-3/TRBV12-4; j_gene: TRBJ2-5; abundance: many; len: 13; CDR3nt: TGTGCCAGCAGTTTAAGGCAGGGTCAGACCCAGTACTTC; CDR3aa: CASSLRQGQTQYF
d_gene: .; v_gene: TRBV12-3/TRBV12-4; j_gene: TRBJ1-5; abundance: many; len: 14; CDR3nt: TGTGCCAGCAGTTTTAGCAGCAGCAATCAGCCCCAGCATTTT; CDR3aa: CASSFSSSNQPQHF
d_gene: .; v_gene: TRBV28; j_gene: TRBJ2-1; abundance: many; len: 18; CDR3nt: TGTGCCAGCAGTTTATTAGGGGATGGCTTAGTGGGTTACAATGAGCAGTTCTTC; CDR3aa: CASSLLGDGLVGYNEQFF
d_gene: TRBD2; v_gene: TRBV3-1; j_gene: TRBJ2-3; abundance: many; len: 13; CDR3nt: TGTGCCAGCAGGACTAGCGGGAGAGATACGCAGTATTTT; CDR3aa: CASRTSGRDTQYF
d_gene: TRBD1; v_gene: TRBV12-3/TRBV12-4; j_gene: TRBJ1-1; abundance: many; len: 14; CDR3nt: TGTGCCAGCAGCCTACAGGGGTGGAACACTGAAGCTTTCTTT; CDR3aa: CASSLQGWNTEAFF
d_gene: TRBD2; v_gene: TRBV6-2/TRBV6-3; j_gene: TRBJ2-1; abundance: few; len: 14; CDR3nt: TGTGCCAGCAGTTGGAGTAGCGGGCTGATTGAGCAGTTCTTC; CDR3aa: CASSWSSGLIEQFF
d_gene: TRBD1; v_gene: TRBV28; j_gene: TRBJ2-7; abundance: many; len: 13; CDR3nt: TGTGCCAGCAGTGAGACAGGGCTTGGAGAGCAGTACTTC; CDR3aa: CASSETGLGEQYF
d_gene: .; v_gene: TRBV18; j_gene: TRBJ1-1; abundance: many; len: 15; CDR3nt: TGTGCCAGCTCACCACTTTTAGGGCGGAACACTGAAGCTTTCTTT; CDR3aa: CASSPLLGRNTEAFF
d_gene: .; v_gene: TRBV20-1; j_gene: TRBJ2-7; abundance: .; len: 13; CDR3nt: TGCAGTGCACTGAACAGGGACTCCTACGAGCAGTACTTC; CDR3aa: CSALNRDSYEQYF
d_gene: .; v_gene: TRBV18; j_gene: TRBJ2-3; abundance: few; len: 15; CDR3nt: TGTGCCAGCTCACCACACCCCGGGAGAACAGATACGCAGTATTTT; CDR3aa: CASSPHPGRTDTQYF
d_gene: TRBD1; v_gene: TRBV28; j_gene: TRBJ2-4; abundance: many; len: 16; CDR3nt: TGTGCCAGCAGTTCGACCCGGACAGGGCGCAAAAACATTCAGTACTTC; CDR3aa: CASSSTRTGRKNIQYF
d_gene: .; v_gene: TRBV20-1; j_gene: TRBJ2-1; abundance: many; len: 16; CDR3nt: TGCAGTGCTAGTTACTACGGAACCAGCTCCTACAATGAGCAGTTCTTC; CDR3aa: CSASYYGTSSYNEQFF
d_gene: TRBD1; v_gene: TRBV7-9; j_gene: TRBJ1-4; abundance: many; len: 18; CDR3nt: TGTGCCAGCAGCACGGACACCGGGACAGGGGAAACTAATGAAAAACTGTTTTTT; CDR3aa: CASSTDTGTGETNEKLFF
d_gene: .; v_gene: TRBV10-3; j_gene: TRBJ2-3; abundance: .; len: 13; CDR3nt: TGTGCCATCAGTGTCGGGGCTGAAGATACGCAGTATTTT; CDR3aa: CAISVGAEDTQYF
d_gene: .; v_gene: TRBV19; j_gene: TRBJ2-2; abundance: .; len: 15; CDR3nt: TGTGCCAGTAGTAATCTACGTACAGGGTCCGGGGAGCTGTTTTTT; CDR3aa: CASSNLRTGSGELFF
d_gene: .; v_gene: TRBV12-3/TRBV12-4; j_gene: TRBJ1-2; abundance: many; len: 13; CDR3nt: TGTGCCAGCAGTTTTTCCAGTACATATGGCTACACCTTC; CDR3aa: CASSFSSTYGYTF
d_gene: TRBD1; v_gene: TRBV5-1; j_gene: TRBJ1-1; abundance: many; len: 16; CDR3nt: TGCGCCAGCAGCCGGGCGCTTTTGACAGGGGACACTGAAGCTTTCTTT; CDR3aa: CASSRALLTGDTEAFF
d_gene: .; v_gene: TRBV19; j_gene: TRBJ1-1; abundance: few; len: 14; CDR3nt: TGTGCCAGTAGACTCAGGGAAAGGAACACTGAAGCTTTCTTT; CDR3aa: CASRLRERNTEAFF
d_gene: .; v_gene: TRBV10-3; j_gene: TRBJ2-7; abundance: many; len: 11; CDR3nt: TGTGCCATCGCGAAGGAGTACGAGCAGTACTTC; CDR3aa: CAIAKEYEQYF
d_gene: .; v_gene: TRBV18; j_gene: TRBJ2-1; abundance: few; len: 15; CDR3nt: TGTGCCAGCTCTAGAGGGGGAACTAGTAGCAATGAGCAGTTCTTC; CDR3aa: CASSRGGTSSNEQFF
d_gene: TRBD2; v_gene: TRBV5-6; j_gene: TRBJ2-1; abundance: many; len: 13; CDR3nt: TGTGCCAGCGGAAGCGGGAGCTACAATGAGCAGTTCTTC; CDR3aa: CASGSGSYNEQFF
d_gene: TRBD2; v_gene: TRBV7-3; j_gene: TRBJ2-1; abundance: many; len: 16; CDR3nt: TGTGCCAGCAGCCCAACGGGGCGGGAGGCCTACAATGAGCAGTTCTTC; CDR3aa: CASSPTGREAYNEQFF
d_gene: .; v_gene: TRBV19; j_gene: TRBJ1-5; abundance: few; len: 14; CDR3nt: TGTGCCAGTACCTCGGCCCCAAGCAATCAGCCCCAGCATTTT; CDR3aa: CASTSAPSNQPQHF
d_gene: .; v_gene: TRBV6-5; j_gene: TRBJ1-3; abundance: many; len: 16; CDR3nt: TGTGCCAGCAGTTACTCAAGGAGAGGGGTCGGAAACACCATATATTTT; CDR3aa: CASSYSRRGVGNTIYF
d_gene: TRBD1; v_gene: TRBV5-1; j_gene: TRBJ1-1; abundance: many; len: 16; CDR3nt: TGCGCCAGCAGCTTGGCCCCGGGACAGGGAGAAGGTGAAGCTTTCTTT; CDR3aa: CASSLAPGQGEGEAFF
d_gene: TRBD2; v_gene: TRBV5-6; j_gene: TRBJ2-7; abundance: .; len: 17; CDR3nt: TGTGCCAGCAGCTTGGCCGTAACGGGAGGGCCAGACTACGAGCAGTACTTC; CDR3aa: CASSLAVTGGPDYEQYF
d_gene: .; v_gene: TRBV28; j_gene: TRBJ1-5; abundance: .; len: 14; CDR3nt: TGTGCCAGCAGCACCCTCGGCGGCGGACAGCCCCAGCATTTT; CDR3aa: CASSTLGGGQPQHF
d_gene: .; v_gene: TRBV27; j_gene: TRBJ2-7; abundance: many; len: 13; CDR3nt: TGTGCCAGCAGTTTAGGAGGGGGCTACGAGCAGTACTTC; CDR3aa: CASSLGGGYEQYF
d_gene: TRBD2; v_gene: TRBV6-5; j_gene: TRBJ2-7; abundance: .; len: 19; CDR3nt: TGTGCCAGCAGTTACGTGAGAGGGAGAGTGACTAGCGAGCACTACGAGCAGTACTTC; CDR3aa: CASSYVRGRVTSEHYEQYF
d_gene: TRBD1; v_gene: TRBV6-5; j_gene: TRBJ1-5; abundance: many; len: 18; CDR3nt: TGTGCCAGCAGTTACCTCGGGACAGGGGAATATAGCAATCAGCCCCAGCATTTT; CDR3aa: CASSYLGTGEYSNQPQHF
d_gene: .; v_gene: TRBV4-1; j_gene: TRBJ2-2; abundance: .; len: 14; CDR3nt: TGCGCCAGCAGCCAAGATTCAACTTCGGGGGAGCTGTTTTTT; CDR3aa: CASSQDSTSGELFF
d_gene: .; v_gene: TRBV2; j_gene: TRBJ1-5; abundance: .; len: 14; CDR3nt: TGTGCCAGCAGTGAAAGTCCAGGGAATCAGCCCCAGCATTTT; CDR3aa: CASSESPGNQPQHF
d_gene: TRBD1; v_gene: TRBV3-1; j_gene: TRBJ1-4; abundance: .; len: 15; CDR3nt: TGTGCCAGCAGCCAAGAAAGACAGGGCGGAGAAAAACTGTTTTTT; CDR3aa: CASSQERQGGEKLFF
d_gene: .; v_gene: TRBV10-3; j_gene: TRBJ2-3; abundance: many; len: 15; CDR3nt: TGTGCCATCAGTGCCGGATCCACTAGCACAGATACGCAGTATTTT; CDR3aa: CAISAGSTSTDTQYF
d_gene: .; v_gene: TRBV28; j_gene: TRBJ2-5; abundance: many; len: 17; CDR3nt: TGTGCCAGCAGCTCACGCCTCCTAGCGCCCTGGGCAGAGACCCAGTACTTC; CDR3aa: CASSSRLLAPWAETQYF
d_gene: .; v_gene: TRBV2; j_gene: TRBJ1-6; abundance: few; len: 13; CDR3nt: TGTGCCAGCAGTGAATTGGAAGGGTCACCCCTCCACTTT; CDR3aa: CASSELEGSPLHF
d_gene: .; v_gene: TRBV4-3; j_gene: TRBJ2-2; abundance: .; len: 16; CDR3nt: TGCGCCAGCAGCCAGCTTAAAGGGGGGAACACCGGGGAGCTGTTTTTT; CDR3aa: CASSQLKGGNTGELFF
d_gene: TRBD1; v_gene: TRBV29-1; j_gene: TRBJ2-5; abundance: .; len: 13; CDR3nt: TGCAGCGTTGAAGAACAAGGGACAGGGACCCAGTACTTC; CDR3aa: CSVEEQGTGTQYF
d_gene: TRBD1; v_gene: TRBV2; j_gene: TRBJ1-2; abundance: many; len: 14; CDR3nt: TGTGCCAGCAGCGTTTTTGAGGGGGCCCATGGCTACACCTTC; CDR3aa: CASSVFEGAHGYTF
d_gene: .; v_gene: TRBV7-6; j_gene: TRBJ2-2; abundance: few; len: 14; CDR3nt: TGTGCCAGCAGCTTAGTACCTCTCGCTGAGGAGCTGTTTTTT; CDR3aa: CASSLVPLAEELFF
d_gene: TRBD1; v_gene: TRBV19; j_gene: TRBJ1-2; abundance: .; len: 14; CDR3nt: TGTGCCAGTAGTAACCACAGGGGGGAGAATGGCTACACCTTC; CDR3aa: CASSNHRGENGYTF
d_gene: TRBD2; v_gene: TRBV5-4; j_gene: TRBJ2-1; abundance: many; len: 15; CDR3nt: TGTGCCAGCAGCTTGGCCGGGACTAGGGACAATGAGCAGTTCTTC; CDR3aa: CASSLAGTRDNEQFF
d_gene: TRBD2; v_gene: TRBV3-1; j_gene: TRBJ2-2; abundance: many; len: 16; CDR3nt: TGTGCCAGCAGCCCCGGGACTAGCGGAAACACCGGGGAGCTGTTTTTT; CDR3aa: CASSPGTSGNTGELFF
d_gene: .; v_gene: TRBV5-1; j_gene: TRBJ2-5; abundance: few; len: 15; CDR3nt: TGCGCCAGCAGCTTGGCCCGGAGGGTGGGAGATACCCAGTACTTC; CDR3aa: CASSLARRVGDTQYF
d_gene: TRBD2; v_gene: TRBV13; j_gene: TRBJ2-7; abundance: many; len: 15; CDR3nt: TGTGCCAGCAGCTCGGGACTAGCGGACTCCTACGAGCAGTACTTC; CDR3aa: CASSSGLADSYEQYF
d_gene: .; v_gene: TRBV10-3; j_gene: TRBJ2-7; abundance: many; len: 14; CDR3nt: TGTGCCATCAGTGAGTCGAGGGGCTCCTACGAGCAGTACTTC; CDR3aa: CAISESRGSYEQYF
d_gene: .; v_gene: TRBV20-1; j_gene: TRBJ2-5; abundance: many; len: 11; CDR3nt: TGCAGTGCTATTTACGGAGAGACCCAGTACTTC; CDR3aa: CSAIYGETQYF
d_gene: .; v_gene: TRBV5-1; j_gene: TRBJ1-1; abundance: few; len: 14; CDR3nt: TGCGCCAGCAGCTTGGTGGCAGTTGGCACTGAAGCTTTCTTT; CDR3aa: CASSLVAVGTEAFF
d_gene: TRBD2; v_gene: TRBV18; j_gene: TRBJ2-5; abundance: .; len: 15; CDR3nt: TGTGCCAGCTCTCCGGGACTAGCGTACCAAGAGACCCAGTACTTC; CDR3aa: CASSPGLAYQETQYF
d_gene: .; v_gene: TRBV19; j_gene: TRBJ1-5; abundance: many; len: 14; CDR3nt: TGTGCCAGTAGTATGGGACGGTACAATCAGCCCCAGCATTTT; CDR3aa: CASSMGRYNQPQHF
d_gene: .; v_gene: TRBV20-1; j_gene: TRBJ2-3; abundance: many; len: 13; CDR3nt: TGCAGTGTAACGGCGTGGGGCACAGATACGCAGTATTTT; CDR3aa: CSVTAWGTDTQYF
d_gene: TRBD2; v_gene: TRBV19; j_gene: TRBJ2-5; abundance: many; len: 15; CDR3nt: TGTGCCAGTAGTATCCTAGCGGGCCTCCAAGAGACCCAGTACTTC; CDR3aa: CASSILAGLQETQYF
d_gene: .; v_gene: TRBV27; j_gene: TRBJ1-4; abundance: many; len: 18; CDR3nt: TGTGCCAGCAGTTTATTATTCCAGGAGGGTGGAACTAATGAAAAACTGTTTTTT; CDR3aa: CASSLLFQEGGTNEKLFF
d_gene: TRBD1; v_gene: TRBV19; j_gene: TRBJ2-6; abundance: .; len: 17; CDR3nt: TGTGCCAGTAGTCTAAGAAGCACAGGGGATGGGGCCAACGTCCTGACTTTC; CDR3aa: CASSLRSTGDGANVLTF
d_gene: .; v_gene: TRBV30; j_gene: TRBJ1-2; abundance: many; len: 12; CDR3nt: TGTGCCTGGAGTGGATTGGACTATGGCTACACCTTC; CDR3aa: CAWSGLDYGYTF
d_gene: TRBD2; v_gene: TRBV7-2; j_gene: TRBJ2-7; abundance: many; len: 16; CDR3nt: TGTGCCAGCAGCTTCGGCATTGGACTAGCGGGAGGCGAGCAGTACTTC; CDR3aa: CASSFGIGLAGGEQYF
d_gene: .; v_gene: TRBV12-3/TRBV12-4; j_gene: TRBJ2-6; abundance: many; len: 15; CDR3nt: TGTGCCAGCGCCTTAGGGGCAGCAGGGGCCAACGTCCTGACTTTC; CDR3aa: CASALGAAGANVLTF
d_gene: TRBD2; v_gene: TRBV7-3; j_gene: TRBJ2-2; abundance: many; len: 16; CDR3nt: TGTGCCAGCAGCTCAAAAGCGGGAGGATCCACCGGGGAGCTGTTTTTT; CDR3aa: CASSSKAGGSTGELFF